This T cell receptor beta chain was identified in a study of cytomegalovirus exposure and HLA in healthy donors (dated by TCRdb to 2016 to 2017). For context, the study as a whole: In an earlier analysis of under 600 of the donors, 276 Gb of sequence data and 95 million to 130 million unique TCR beta sequences from 150 million to 200 million T cells were reported. Because of strong linkage in the cohort, five DR-DQ haplotypes were treated as single units for association and clustering. An earlier analysis of several hundred of the donors applied high-throughput TCR beta sequencing to assess whether each TCR beta V gene segment acted as functional or pseudogenic. In a later analysis, previously published TCR beta repertoires from about 670 donors were re-analyzed and high-resolution HLA genotyping was added so that TCR occurrence patterns could be studied. Across some 400 genotyped donors of the cohort, an average of about 250,000 unique TCR beta nucleotide sequences per donor were sequenced, and 15% to 20% of those sequences were non-productive. The study combined high-throughput TCR immunosequencing, statistical association of individual TCRs with disease status, and machine learning to predict cytomegalovirus infection status. Typing coverage differed by locus: A, B, C, DRB1 and DQB1 were typed in roughly 620-640 donors, DQA1 in 522, DPA1 in around 580, and DPB1 in around 490. The T cell repertoires of 700 or so subjects were profiled by immunosequencing and related to cytomegalovirus serostatus. Every discovery cohort repertoire had been produced on one sequencing platform. Donor age, sex, ethnicity and CMV serostatus were collected together with the repertoire data. About 300 gigabases of sequencing data and approximately 80 million unique TCR sequences were included in an early release covering 550 to 800 HLA-typed donors. The study aimed to test whether cataloging public T cell receptors could reveal signatures of past pathogen exposure. Of the 398 genotyped donors, approximately 80% were placed in the genetic ancestry cluster associated with self-reported Caucasian donors. Along with the approximately 650-subject first cohort, a separate validation cohort of over a hundred different subjects was used. HLA typing included class I and class II loci at four-digit resolution. Genome-wide SNP genotypes for about 65% of the 666 donors were used in a later genetic analysis, which treated that subset as a discovery cohort. Rather than drawing on any new phenotypic data, the later analysis identified candidate immune exposures from TCR beta sequences and the way those sequences occurred across donors.

The CDR3 numbers 14 residues from cysteine through phenylalanine. Of all the DNA, just the CDR3 is kept, 42 bases in frame from base 1. According to the germline V gene (reference sequence), CDR1 reads MNHNY and CDR2 reads SVGAGI. V is shortened by 2 bases, J by 2 bases, and the region joining them spans 7 bases. In total, approximately 700 healthy bone marrow donors made up the cohort. Cohort members were all nominally healthy when sampled, although unrecorded immune exposures were likely present. The donor was CMV seronegative and belonged to the group of 352 seronegative cohort members. Every donor gave a peripheral blood sample, and the peripheral blood mononuclear cells from that sample were used for TCR beta sequencing. Genomic DNA was extracted from the blood cell samples with the Qiagen DNeasy Blood Extraction Kit. To note about this clone: This clone's antigen is unknown. One base away there is no much larger clone; base qualities are not given.

Study-wide findings and limitations: Roughly uniform sequencing depth across donors was assumed in presence/absence analyses, although this assumption may not hold. While some public TCRs were present in many individuals, most TCR sequences turned up only very rarely across donors. Linkage disequilibrium might explain the correlated functional status among segregating V segments, but an unknown experimental factor could not be excluded. In this cohort, only TCR beta chains were sequenced, and detectable features were limited by the absence of alpha or paired-chain data. A later analysis found that TCR association rates varied across HLA loci, with DRB1 alleles showing the most associated TCRs and HLA-C alleles the fewest. The only immune exposure information available for the cohort was CMV serostatus. About 17 rarely observed V segments, including chromosome 9 orphons, were excluded from the earlier analysis of some 590 of the donors because counts were too low. Several of the top co-occurrence clusters appeared to be linked to parvovirus B19, influenza, CMV and Epstein-Barr virus, according to a later analysis. In a later genetic analysis, a missense DCLRE1C variant was associated with V-gene and J-gene trimming of TCR beta chains, and the association was replicated in an independent cohort. According to a later analysis, most CMV-associated TCR beta chains appeared to be HLA-restricted, and the HLA associations seemed to be driven largely by CMV exposure. A further reported finding was that TCR beta sequences accurately predicted the HLA-A and HLA-B alleles for most subjects in the first cohort. Because HLA typing was missing for some donors at each locus, association tests included only the typed subset. In a later analysis, HLA-associated TCR beta chains showed more clonal expansion and lower generation probabilities than non-associated chains that were equally common. A total of 164 TCR beta chains were listed by the study as associated with cytomegalovirus. Some IMGT-functional V segments, including TRBV6-2 and TRBV6-3, could not be distinguished by the 87-base-pair reads and were therefore excluded. In a later analysis, some 18,000 TCR beta sequences were associated with specific HLA alleles at a false discovery rate of 0.05. Three of the identified cytomegalovirus-associated TCR beta chains were confirmed in vitro to be specific for cytomegalovirus antigens. In an earlier analysis of approximately 590 of the donors, most TCR beta V segments appeared in productive rearrangements about 87% or about 30% of the time, broadly matching IMGT annotations. The authors suggested that the approach could potentially be generalized to other disease states and immunological phenotypes. Strong co-occurrence of HLA alleles, especially DR and DQ, made assigning TCR associations to individual alleles difficult. The sequencing pipeline was judged likely to have produced a cluster of highly shared sequence variants as a technical artifact. Compared with the approximately 670-donor mean, donors in an Asian-associated ancestry cluster had fewer N-insertions in productive TCRs, according to a later genetic analysis. The classifier was reported to diagnose cytomegalovirus status with high specificity and sensitivity in both the original cohort and the validation cohort.

Library prep was done by the immunoSEQ multiplex PCR assay. A mixture of 60 forward primers for TCR Vbeta segments and 13 reverse primers for TCR Jbeta segments was used in the multiplex PCR. The CDR3 region of rearranged TCR beta genes was amplified from genomic DNA with a multiplex PCR assay. On the Illumina HiSeq System, the amplified TCR beta libraries were sequenced as 87-base-pair reads. Processing in the source paper ran as follows. A later analysis tallied 75 million to 95 million unique TCR beta chains across the 700 or so repertoires, and approximately 12 million of those chains were shared by two or more donors. Raw reads were error-corrected and collapsed into unique sequences by a nearest-neighbor algorithm in which closely related sequences were merged to remove PCR and sequencing errors. V, D and J gene segments were assigned by aligning CDR3 sequences to IMGT reference sequences. Each retained sequence needed at least a six-nucleotide match to both a V gene segment and a J gene segment. A rearrangement was called productive if the CDR3 had no stop codons and remained in frame with V and J, and every other rearrangement was called non-productive. Following IMGT convention, CDR3 was defined as the stretch from the second conserved V-encoded cysteine up to the conserved J-encoded phenylalanine. The earlier analysis of about 610 of the donors excluded sequences that lacked an unambiguous match to a single V gene segment. In an earlier analysis of 587 of the donors, V segments were called functional above 56.7% productive rearrangements and were called segregating when the between-donor standard deviation exceeded 5%. To diagnose cytomegalovirus status from the catalog of TCR beta chain sequences, a statistical classification framework was built. In a later analysis, V and J genes were assigned by comparing TCR nucleotide sequences against IMGT/GENE-DB human TR gene sequences. The TCRdist pipeline was used in a later analysis to assign CDR3 sequences and most-parsimonious VDJ recombination scenarios. In a later analysis, each TCR beta chain was defined by its CDR3 amino acid sequence together with its V-gene family, and reads without a unique V-gene family were excluded. In a later analysis, approximately 640 highly shared, low-generation-probability nucleotide sequences were removed to address suspected cross-contamination and a sequencing artifact. A later analysis calculated a clonal expansion index for each public chain from normalized within-repertoire ranks of inferred template counts. In a later analysis, generation probabilities were computed using a VDJ recombination model fitted to out-of-frame rearrangements, and the results were checked against IGoR. In a later analysis, hypergeometric tests were used to score TCR-TCR, TCR-HLA and TCR-CMV co-occurrence, with a repertoire-size bias correction applied to TCR pairs. To estimate false discovery rates, a later analysis permuted the HLA or CMV assignments 20 times. In a later analysis, co-occurring TCRs were grouped using DBSCAN, with TCRdist sequence similarity added in when clustering inside HLA-allele-positive subsets. Repertoires with fewer than 30,000 or more than 120,000 public chains were left out of co-occurrence clustering, as were a few repertoires with anomalous nucleotide sharing. Held by TCRdb, this immuneACCESS table contains in-frame sequences only and omits some clones. Under half of the omission traces to an unresolved V gene where checked; the cause of the rest is unknown. V and J calls and clone size are copied from that table; D and trimming were computed from the DNA. The sample profile shows around 150,000 clones; more than 70% of them were found once. The ten top clones hold around 2% of the sample.

Sequences were obtained from PBMCs. This TCR was sampled from a man aged 30 to 39 in good health and CMV-seronegative. Recombination joined TRBV6-6 with TRBJ1-5; no D segment can be confidently identified. The CDR3: CASSYPSGNQPQHF. In nucleotides, the sequence is TGTGCCAGCAGTTACCCTAGTGGCAATCAGCCCCAGCATTTT.